Reported below is one T cell receptor beta chain. The antigen is undetermined. Sequenced by immunoSEQ multiplex PCR; TCRdb stores in-frame clones only, minus some. The table lists some 93,000 clones, approximately 92% of them singletons. With no exception, relapse followed autologous stem cell transplantation in all patients, and brentuximab vedotin exposure varied. Reported best responses ranged across complete response, partial response or progressive disease. The data originate from a study of PD-1 blockade in classical Hodgkin lymphoma. Background on the study: Patients were administered nivolumab (3 mg/kg intravenously) every 2 weeks. Findings of the study overall: Baseline TCR diversity was reportedly lower in newly diagnosed patients than healthy donors.

Sequenced material: peripheral blood mononuclear cells (PBMCs), taken before the second cycle of nivolumab. The sequence came from a human donor with classical Hodgkin lymphoma.

CDR3 nucleotide sequence: TGTGCCAGCAGTTTGGGACTAGCGCCCAATGAGCAGTTCTTC. This translates into CASSLGLAPNEQFF. The V and J genes are TRBV28 and TRBJ2-1; 10 bases agree with TRBD2. The V gene's germline CDR1 is MDHEN and CDR2 SYDVKM. Unmatched junction bases numbered 2, after V lost 3 bases and J lost 6 bases. CDR3 length: 14 residues.